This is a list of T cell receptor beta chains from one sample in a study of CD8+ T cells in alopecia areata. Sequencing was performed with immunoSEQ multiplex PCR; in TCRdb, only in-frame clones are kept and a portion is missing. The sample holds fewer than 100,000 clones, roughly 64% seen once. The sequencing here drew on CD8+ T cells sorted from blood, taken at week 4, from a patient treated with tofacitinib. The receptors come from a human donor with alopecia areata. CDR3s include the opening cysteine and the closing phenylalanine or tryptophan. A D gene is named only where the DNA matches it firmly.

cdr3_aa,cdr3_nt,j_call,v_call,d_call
CASSLVGEQFF,TGTGCCAGCAGCTTGGTAGGTGAGCAGTTCTTC,TRBJ2-1,TRBV5-4,NA
CASSPGQGAGSNQPQHF,TGTGCCAGCAGTCCAGGACAGGGGGCCGGGAGCAATCAGCCCCAGCATTTT,TRBJ1-5,TRBV9,TRBD1
CASSFTGFSGYTF,TGTGCCAGCAGTTTCACAGGTTTTTCTGGCTACACCTTC,TRBJ1-2,TRBV27,NA
CASSGRGDTQYF,TGTGCCAGCAGTGGAAGGGGCGATACGCAGTATTTT,TRBJ2-3,TRBV2,NA
CASSDLGPDTGELFF,TGCGCCAGCAGCGATCTTGGGCCCGACACCGGGGAGCTGTTTTTT,TRBJ2-2,TRBV5-1,NA
CASRREVHPISGFYGYTF,TGTGCCAGCCGCAGAGAGGTCCACCCCATAAGTGGGTTCTATGGCTACACCTTC,TRBJ1-2,TRBV7-2,NA
CASSTGLLQPQHF,TGTGCCAGCAGCACGGGACTGCTTCAGCCCCAGCATTTT,TRBJ1-5,TRBV7-9,NA
CASSLSGGLAGETQYF,TGCGCCAGCAGCTTGAGCGGGGGACTAGCTGGAGAGACCCAGTACTTC,TRBJ2-5,TRBV5-1,TRBD2
CASSSYRDRVHTQYF,TGCGCCAGCAGCTCGTACCGGGACAGGGTCCATACGCAGTATTTT,TRBJ2-3,TRBV5-1,TRBD1
CASSVRTDSGANVLTF,TGTGCCAGCAGCGTCCGGACTGACTCTGGGGCCAACGTCCTGACTTTC,TRBJ2-6,TRBV9,NA
CASELGTGGQPQHF,TGTGCCAGCGAATTGGGGACAGGAGGCCAGCCCCAGCATTTT,TRBJ1-5,TRBV19,TRBD1